Sequencing of this T cell receptor beta chain was carried out in a study of blood T cell repertoires in COVID-19. On the study more broadly: Researchers got acute and convalescent COVID-19 samples from the United States, Italy and Spain. Nucleic acid was either cDNA or gDNA, and it came from T cells, B-cell-depleted T cells, or PBMCs.

Original analysis: Amplification with reference gene primers provided the estimates of nucleated cell counts. TCRdb's table, derived via immunoSEQ multiplex PCR, lists solely in-frame clones and lacks some. V, J and clone size derive from that table, while D and trimming were established from the DNA sequence. The sample carries about 58,000 clones, 75% to 90% recorded once. The junction had 6 bases not matched to a gene; V was cut back by 0 bases and J by 8 bases. The CDR3 spans 15 residues. The germline V gene has CDR1 SGHRS and CDR2 YFSETQ. This receptor was identified in a woman in her seventies with active COVID-19. The chain recombines TRBV5-1 with TRBJ2-1, with 9 bases identical to TRBD1. Sequencing used peripheral blood. The CDR3 loop is CASSLAPGQGYEQFF. CDR3 DNA sequence: TGCGCCAGCAGCTTGGCCCCTGGACAGGGGTATGAGCAGTTCTTC.